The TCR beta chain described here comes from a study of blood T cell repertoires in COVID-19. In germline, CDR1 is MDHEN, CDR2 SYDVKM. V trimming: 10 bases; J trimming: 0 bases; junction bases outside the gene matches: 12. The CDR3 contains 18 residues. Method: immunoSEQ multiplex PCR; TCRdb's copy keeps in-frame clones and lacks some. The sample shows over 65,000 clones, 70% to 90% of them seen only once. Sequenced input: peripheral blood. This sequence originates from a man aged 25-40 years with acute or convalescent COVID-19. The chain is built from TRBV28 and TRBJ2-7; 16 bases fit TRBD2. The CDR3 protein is CATLGPGLAGGTSYEQYF. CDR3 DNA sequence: TGTGCCACCCTGGGCCCGGGACTAGCGGGAGGGACCTCCTACGAGCAGTACTTC.